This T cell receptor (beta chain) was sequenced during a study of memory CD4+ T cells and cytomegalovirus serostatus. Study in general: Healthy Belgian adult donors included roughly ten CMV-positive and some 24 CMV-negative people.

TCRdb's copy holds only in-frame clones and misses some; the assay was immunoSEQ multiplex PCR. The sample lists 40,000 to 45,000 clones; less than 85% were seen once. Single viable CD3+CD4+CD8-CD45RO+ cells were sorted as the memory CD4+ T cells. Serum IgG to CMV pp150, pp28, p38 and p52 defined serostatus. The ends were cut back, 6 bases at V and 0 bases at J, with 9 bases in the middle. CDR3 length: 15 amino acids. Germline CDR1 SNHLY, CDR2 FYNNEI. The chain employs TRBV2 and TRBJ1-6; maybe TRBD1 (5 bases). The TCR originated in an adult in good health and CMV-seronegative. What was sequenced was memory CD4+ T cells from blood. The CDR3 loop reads CASRRQSSYNSPLHF. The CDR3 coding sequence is TGTGCCAGCAGAAGACAGAGCTCCTATAATTCACCCCTCCACTTT.